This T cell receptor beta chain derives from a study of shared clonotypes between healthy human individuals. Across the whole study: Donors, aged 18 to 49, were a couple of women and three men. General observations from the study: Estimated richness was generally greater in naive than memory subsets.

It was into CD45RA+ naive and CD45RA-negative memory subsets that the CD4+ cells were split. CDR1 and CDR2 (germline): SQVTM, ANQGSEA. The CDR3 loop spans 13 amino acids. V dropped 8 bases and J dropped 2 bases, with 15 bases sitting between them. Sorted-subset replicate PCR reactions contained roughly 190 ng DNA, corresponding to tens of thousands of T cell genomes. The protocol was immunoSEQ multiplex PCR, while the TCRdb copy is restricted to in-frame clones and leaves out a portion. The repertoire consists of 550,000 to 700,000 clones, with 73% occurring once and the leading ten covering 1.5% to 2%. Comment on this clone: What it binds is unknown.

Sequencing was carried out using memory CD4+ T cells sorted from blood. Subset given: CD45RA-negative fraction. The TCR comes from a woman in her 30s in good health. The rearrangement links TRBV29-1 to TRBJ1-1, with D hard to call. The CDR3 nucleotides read TGCAGCTCCCGGAGTGGGTCTAACACTGAAGCTTTCTTT. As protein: CSSRSGSNTEAFF.